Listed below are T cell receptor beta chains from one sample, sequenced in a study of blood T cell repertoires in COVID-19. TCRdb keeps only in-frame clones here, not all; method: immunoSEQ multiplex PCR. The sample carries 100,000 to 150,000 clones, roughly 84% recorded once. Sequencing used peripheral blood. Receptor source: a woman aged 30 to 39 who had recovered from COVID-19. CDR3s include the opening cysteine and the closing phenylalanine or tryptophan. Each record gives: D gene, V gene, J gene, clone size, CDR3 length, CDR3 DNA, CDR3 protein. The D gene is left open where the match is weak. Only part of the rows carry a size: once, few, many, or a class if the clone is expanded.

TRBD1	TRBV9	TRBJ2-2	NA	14	TGTGCCAGCAGGGGACAGACGAACACCGGGGAGCTGTTTTTT	CASRGQTNTGELFF
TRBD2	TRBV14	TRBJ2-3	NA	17	TGTGCCAGCAGCCAAGTACTCCTAGCGGGAGGTGTAGATACGCAGTATTTT	CASSQVLLAGGVDTQYF
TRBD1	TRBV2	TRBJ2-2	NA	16	TGTGCCAGCAGAGCCTCCGGGACAGTCAACGGCAGGGAGCTGTTTTTT	CASRASGTVNGRELFF
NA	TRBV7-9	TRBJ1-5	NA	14	TGTGCCAGCAGCTTAGCTTCGGAGAATCAGCCCCAGCATTTT	CASSLASENQPQHF
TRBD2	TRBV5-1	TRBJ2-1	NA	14	TGCGCCAGCAGCGTTAGCGGGAACTACAATGAGCAGTTCTTC	CASSVSGNYNEQFF
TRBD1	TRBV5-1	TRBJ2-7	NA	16	TGCGCCAGCAGCAATCTAGGACAGGATAGCTCCTACGAGCAGTACTTC	CASSNLGQDSSYEQYF
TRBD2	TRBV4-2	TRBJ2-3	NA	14	TGTGCCAGCAGTCGGGGGGAAAGCACAGATACGCAGTATTTT	CASSRGESTDTQYF
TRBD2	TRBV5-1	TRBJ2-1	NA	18	TGCGCCAGCTACGCCGGGGCGGGAGGAATTAGCTCCTACAATGAGCAGTTCTTC	CASYAGAGGISSYNEQFF
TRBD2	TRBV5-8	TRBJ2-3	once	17	TGTGCCAGCAGCCAAGGACTAGCGGGATTTGGCACAGATACGCAGTATTTT	CASSQGLAGFGTDTQYF
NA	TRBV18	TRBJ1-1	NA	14	TGTGCCAGCTCACCTACCCGGGATTTTATTGAAGCTTTCTTT	CASSPTRDFIEAFF
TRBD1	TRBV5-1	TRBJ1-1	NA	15	TGCGCCAGCAGCTTGAGTCAGGGGGTGAACACTGAAGCTTTCTTT	CASSLSQGVNTEAFF
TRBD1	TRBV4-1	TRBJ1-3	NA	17	TGCGCCAGCAGCCAAGTTAGCCCGACAGGGGGCTTGAACACCATATATTTT	CASSQVSPTGGLNTIYF
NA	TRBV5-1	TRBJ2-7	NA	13	TGCGCCAGCAGCGGGGAGACACTCCACGAGCAGTACTTC	CASSGETLHEQYF
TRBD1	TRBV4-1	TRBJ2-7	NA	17	TGCGCCAGCAGCCAAGGAGGCAGGGGGCCTCTAAAGGGCGAGCAGTACTTC	CASSQGGRGPLKGEQYF
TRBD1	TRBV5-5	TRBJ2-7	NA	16	TGTGCCAGCAGCGCCGCATCCGGGACAGGCTCCTACGAGCAGTACTTC	CASSAASGTGSYEQYF
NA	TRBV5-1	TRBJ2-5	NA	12	TGCGCCAGCAGCCGGGAACAAGAGACCCAGTACTTC	CASSREQETQYF
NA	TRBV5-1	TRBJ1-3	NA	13	TGCGCCAGCAGCATTGGACAGGGAAACACCATATATTTT	CASSIGQGNTIYF
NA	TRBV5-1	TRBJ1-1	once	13	TGCGCCAGCAGTCCGGGTGGGAACACTGAAGCTTTCTTT	CASSPGGNTEAFF
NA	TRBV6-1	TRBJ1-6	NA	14	TGTGCCAGCAGTGAACAGGCCGTAGACCTACCCCTCCACTTT	CASSEQAVDLPLHF
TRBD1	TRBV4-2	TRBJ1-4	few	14	TGTGCCAGCAGCTCCGGGACAGGGCCGAGAAAACTGTTTTTT	CASSSGTGPRKLFF
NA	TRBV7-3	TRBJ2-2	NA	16	TGTGCCAGCAGCACGGGTGGCAGCTCGAACACCGGGGAGCTGTTTTTT	CASSTGGSSNTGELFF
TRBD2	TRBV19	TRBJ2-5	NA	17	TGTGCCAGTAGTATATATCCGGGACTAGGGTCGGCAGAGACCCAGTACTTC	CASSIYPGLGSAETQYF
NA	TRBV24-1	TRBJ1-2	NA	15	TGTGCCACCAGTGATTTCCGGGGATTACTACCCGGCTACACCTTC	CATSDFRGLLPGYTF
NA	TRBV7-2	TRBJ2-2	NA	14	TGTGCCAGCAGCCCCAGGGGTGCCACCGGGGAGCTGTTTTTT	CASSPRGATGELFF
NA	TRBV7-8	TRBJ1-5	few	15	TGTGCCAGCAGCTTGGACAGCCCTCGTAATCAGCCCCAGCATTTT	CASSLDSPRNQPQHF
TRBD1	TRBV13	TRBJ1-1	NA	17	TGTGCCAGCAGCTCGCTTTCCAGACAGGGAACGGGTACTGAAGCTTTCTTT	CASSSLSRQGTGTEAFF
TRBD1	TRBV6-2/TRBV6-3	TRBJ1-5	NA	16	TGTGCCAGCAGTCCCATCGGGACAGTAAGCGATCAGCCCCAGCATTTT	CASSPIGTVSDQPQHF
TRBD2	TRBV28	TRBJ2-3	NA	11	TGTGCCAGTATACTAGCGAATACGCAGTATTTT	CASILANTQYF
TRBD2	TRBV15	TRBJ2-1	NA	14	TGTGCCACCAGCGCGGGAGGGCCTACCAATGAGCAGTTCTTC	CATSAGGPTNEQFF
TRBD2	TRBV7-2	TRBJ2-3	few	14	TGTGCCAGCAGCCCTAGCGGGGGGACAGATACGCAGTATTTT	CASSPSGGTDTQYF
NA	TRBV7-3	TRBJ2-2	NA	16	TGTGCCAGCAGCTTATCAGGAGGGCCAAACACCGGGGAGCTGTTTTTT	CASSLSGGPNTGELFF
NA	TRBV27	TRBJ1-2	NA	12	TGTGCCAGCAGGACAATTAACTATGGCTACACCTTC	CASRTINYGYTF
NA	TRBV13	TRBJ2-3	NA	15	TGTGCCAGCAGCTTATGGGCCGCACCCACAGATACGCAGTATTTT	CASSLWAAPTDTQYF
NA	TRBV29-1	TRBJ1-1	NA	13	TGCAGCGTTCCAGGACACCAGAACACTGAAGCTTTCTTT	CSVPGHQNTEAFF
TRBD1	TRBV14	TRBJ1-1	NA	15	TGTGCCAGCAGCCTCCTGACAGGGGGAGGCACTGAAGCTTTCTTT	CASSLLTGGGTEAFF
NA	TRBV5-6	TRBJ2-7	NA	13	TGTGCCAGCAGCGATGACAAGTCCAACGAGCAGTACTTC	CASSDDKSNEQYF
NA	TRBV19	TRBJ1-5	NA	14	TGTGCCAGTAGTCCGATTTCGACCGGGCAGCCCCAGCATTTT	CASSPISTGQPQHF
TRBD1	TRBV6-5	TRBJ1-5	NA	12	TGTGCCACGACAGGGGGAGGTCAGCCCCAGCATTTT	CATTGGGQPQHF